The rows below give T cell receptor beta chains drawn from one sample of a study of blood T cell repertoires in COVID-19. The table came from immunoSEQ multiplex PCR; TCRdb's copy has only in-frame clones and leaves some out. The table includes roughly 150,000 clones, 80% to 90% detected once. Sequencing was done on a sample of peripheral blood. The source of these receptors is a human donor in a cohort sampled during active COVID-19. Each CDR3 is given with its conserved first and last residue. A D gene is named only where the DNA matches it firmly. The size of a clone is reported for some rows only, either as once, few or many, or as a class for expanded clones.

v_gene	j_gene	d_gene	abundance	CDR3aa	CDR3nt
TRBV7-9	TRBJ2-7	-	many	CASSLASPTGTYEQYF	TGTGCCAGCAGCTTAGCGAGTCCGACAGGTACCTACGAGCAGTACTTC
TRBV19	TRBJ2-7	-	-	CASSIEVAGGLYEQYF	TGTGCCAGTAGTATAGAAGTCGCTGGCGGCCTGTACGAGCAGTACTTC
TRBV5-5	TRBJ2-2	-	-	CASSEALSTGLGELFF	TGTGCCAGCAGCGAGGCCTTATCAACAGGGCTTGGGGAGCTGTTTTTT
TRBV3-1/TRBV3-2	TRBJ1-2	TRBD1	-	CASSWDRFNYGYTF	TGTGCCAGCAGCTGGGACAGATTTAACTATGGCTACACCTTC
TRBV7-2	TRBJ1-5	-	-	CASSSPGLQPQHF	TGTGCCAGCAGCTCCCCAGGGTTGCAGCCCCAGCATTTT
TRBV29-1	TRBJ2-2	TRBD1	-	CSVEGTGKGVNTGELFF	TGCAGCGTTGAAGGGACAGGGAAGGGGGTAAACACCGGGGAGCTGTTTTTT
TRBV6-5	TRBJ1-4	-	-	CAGRGVEAGGRKLFF	TGTGCCGGAAGGGGAGTAGAGGCGGGGGGAAGAAAACTGTTTTTT
TRBV7-9	TRBJ1-2	-	few	CASSLLIWGDYGYTF	TGTGCCAGCAGCTTATTAATATGGGGGGACTATGGCTACACCTTC
TRBV7-9	TRBJ1-3	-	-	CASSLWSRTSGNTIYF	TGTGCCAGCAGCTTATGGAGCAGAACTTCTGGAAACACCATATATTTT
TRBV4-3	TRBJ1-6	-	-	CASSQDRNRARRPLHF	TGCGCCAGCAGCCAAGACAGGAACAGGGCGAGGCGGCCCCTCCACTTT
TRBV7-3	TRBJ2-5	TRBD1	few	CASSASGTGSSTQYF	TGTGCCAGCAGCGCCTCCGGGACAGGGTCATCGACCCAGTACTTC
TRBV4-1	TRBJ1-1	-	-	CASTRSSGEVGAFF	TGCGCCAGCACCCGCTCCTCCGGGGAGGTGGGAGCTTTCTTT
TRBV5-4	TRBJ2-6	TRBD1	-	CAILEGQVDSGANVLTF	TGTGCCATCCTCGAGGGACAGGTCGATTCTGGGGCCAACGTCCTGACTTTC
TRBV7-9	TRBJ1-6	TRBD1	hyperexpanded	CASSSHEGQGIRSPLHF	TGTGCCAGCAGCTCTCACGAGGGACAGGGGATTAGGTCACCCCTCCACTTT
TRBV19	TRBJ1-5	-	once	CASKGRGEYSNQPQHF	TGTGCCAGTAAGGGCAGGGGCGAATATAGCAATCAGCCCCAGCATTTT
TRBV3-1/TRBV3-2	TRBJ1-6	TRBD1	-	CASSLPGQGAPSPLHF	TGTGCCAGCAGCCTCCCGGGACAGGGGGCGCCGTCACCCCTCCACTTT
TRBV6-5	TRBJ1-5	-	-	CASSYSYEASNQPQHF	TGTGCCAGCAGTTACTCCTACGAGGCTAGCAATCAGCCCCAGCATTTT
TRBV2	TRBJ1-6	TRBD1	-	CASSEEQGNSPLHF	TGTGCCAGCAGTGAAGAACAGGGGAATTCACCCCTCCACTTT
TRBV11-3	TRBJ2-1	-	-	CASSWGMGRSSYNEQFF	TGTGCCAGCAGCTGGGGTATGGGGAGGAGCTCCTACAATGAGCAGTTCTTC
TRBV2	TRBJ2-1	TRBD2	few	CASSQLAGGLGNEQFF	TGTGCCAGCAGTCAACTAGCGGGGGGGCTCGGCAATGAGCAGTTCTTC
TRBV7-8	TRBJ2-1	TRBD2	-	CASSLVRLASGNQVSQFF	TGTGCCAGCAGCTTAGTACGACTAGCAAGTGGAAATCAGGTGTCGCAGTTCTTC
TRBV27	TRBJ2-5	TRBD2	-	CASSLLLAGGQVTQYF	TGTGCCAGCAGTCTCCTACTAGCGGGAGGGCAGGTGACCCAGTACTTC
TRBV10-2	TRBJ2-1	TRBD2	-	CASSSTSGAYNEQFF	TGCGCCAGCAGTTCTACTAGCGGGGCTTACAATGAGCAGTTCTTC
TRBV6-2/TRBV6-3	TRBJ2-7	TRBD2	-	CASSYPSGLPYEQYF	TGTGCCAGCAGTTACCCTAGCGGCCTCCCCTACGAGCAGTACTTC
TRBV11-2	TRBJ1-1	-	-	CASSNSAGNTEAFF	TGTGCCAGCAGCAATTCCGCCGGGAACACTGAAGCTTTCTTT
TRBV20-1	TRBJ2-1	TRBD2	-	CSASGTSVNEQFF	TGCAGTGCTAGTGGAACTAGCGTCAATGAGCAGTTCTTC
TRBV27	TRBJ2-3	TRBD2	-	CASTPPGLGSTDTQYF	TGTGCCAGCACTCCCCCGGGACTAGGCAGCACAGATACGCAGTATTTT
TRBV6-5	TRBJ2-7	TRBD1	-	CASRGTGYSYEQYF	TGTGCCAGCAGAGGGACAGGGTACTCCTACGAGCAGTACTTC
TRBV28	TRBJ1-2	-	-	CASSFRRGGPSHPNYGYTF	TGTGCCAGCAGTTTTCGACGCGGGGGGCCCTCCCACCCGAACTATGGCTACACCTTC
TRBV7-2	TRBJ2-5	TRBD2	once	CASSSRLAGRQTQYF	TGTGCCAGCAGCTCCCGACTAGCGGGAAGGCAGACCCAGTACTTC
TRBV6-6	TRBJ2-2	TRBD2	-	CASAGTSFRTGELFF	TGTGCCAGCGCAGGGACTAGCTTTAGGACCGGGGAGCTGTTTTTT
TRBV14	TRBJ2-1	TRBD2	-	CASSQAGGNFHEQFF	TGTGCCAGCAGCCAAGCGGGAGGGAATTTCCATGAGCAGTTCTTC
TRBV20-1	TRBJ2-1	TRBD2	-	CSAREAGGRFF	TGCAGTGCTAGAGAGGCGGGGGGACGGTTCTTC
TRBV5-5	TRBJ2-2	TRBD1	-	CASSRTGSGELFF	TGTGCCAGCAGTCGGACAGGGTCCGGGGAGCTGTTTTTT
TRBV16	TRBJ2-5	-	-	CASSQEETQYF	TGTGCCAGCAGCCAAGAGGAGACCCAGTACTTC
TRBV4-1	TRBJ1-2	-	-	CASSQQGGGYTF	TGCGCCAGCAGCCAACAGGGAGGTGGCTACACCTTC
TRBV19	TRBJ2-2	-	-	CASSIWSGQNTGELFF	TGTGCCAGTAGTATTTGGTCGGGTCAGAACACCGGGGAGCTGTTTTTT
TRBV29-1	TRBJ1-1	-	-	CSVERRGTEAFF	TGCAGCGTTGAGAGGAGGGGCACTGAAGCTTTCTTT
TRBV7-6	TRBJ2-3	TRBD2	-	CASNHGREGPTDTQYF	TGTGCCAGCAACCACGGGCGGGAGGGCCCCACAGATACGCAGTATTTT
TRBV7-6	TRBJ2-3	TRBD2	-	CASSLWGGTTDTQYF	TGTGCCAGCAGCTTATGGGGGGGGACCACAGATACGCAGTATTTT
TRBV3-1/TRBV3-2	TRBJ2-1	TRBD2	-	CASSQAGLAGYNEQFF	TGTGCCAGCAGCCAGGCCGGACTAGCGGGGTACAATGAGCAGTTCTTC
TRBV2	TRBJ2-2	-	-	CASSEWRVTGELFF	TGTGCCAGCAGTGAGTGGCGGGTTACCGGGGAGCTGTTTTTT
TRBV6-5	TRBJ1-2	TRBD1	-	CASSLTGDYGYTF	TGTGCCAGCAGCCTCACAGGGGACTATGGCTACACCTTC
TRBV30	TRBJ1-5	-	-	CAWSRPGGGQPQHF	TGTGCCTGGAGCCGACCGGGGGGCGGTCAGCCCCAGCATTTT
TRBV5-4	TRBJ2-5	-	-	CASSFGAGETQYF	TGTGCCAGCAGCTTTGGAGCGGGAGAGACCCAGTACTTC
TRBV4-3	TRBJ1-1	-	-	CASSYLRGGATEAFF	TGCGCCAGCAGCTATCTGAGGGGGGGTGCCACTGAAGCTTTCTTT
TRBV27	TRBJ2-5	TRBD2	-	CASSPRLAGQETQYF	TGTGCCAGCAGCCCGAGACTAGCGGGACAAGAGACCCAGTACTTC
TRBV5-5	TRBJ1-5	-	-	CASSLTSGDYSNQPQHF	TGTGCCAGCAGCTTGACGTCAGGGGACTATAGCAATCAGCCCCAGCATTTT
TRBV7-9	TRBJ1-1	-	once	CASSLELTEAFF	TGTGCCAGCAGCTTAGAACTCACTGAAGCTTTCTTT
TRBV15	TRBJ2-1	-	-	CATRGGLYNEQFF	TGTGCCACAAGGGGGGGCCTATACAATGAGCAGTTCTTC
TRBV7-9	TRBJ1-6	TRBD1	-	CASSLPRDREYNSPLHF	TGTGCCAGCAGCTTACCTCGGGACAGGGAATATAATTCACCCCTCCACTTT
TRBV10-2	TRBJ1-6	TRBD1	-	CASSNPGTGQSPLHF	TGCGCCAGCAGTAACCCCGGGACAGGGCAATCACCCCTCCACTTT
TRBV12-3/TRBV12-4	TRBJ1-2	-	-	CASSPSLPRGYTF	TGTGCCAGCAGTCCAAGTCTCCCCCGGGGCTACACCTTC
TRBV6-5	TRBJ2-7	TRBD2	-	CASSYSISGGSYEQYF	TGTGCCAGCAGTTACTCGATAAGCGGGGGCTCCTACGAGCAGTACTTC
TRBV28	TRBJ2-2	TRBD1	-	CASSPDRGTNTGELFF	TGTGCCAGCAGTCCTGACAGGGGAACTAACACCGGGGAGCTGTTTTTT
TRBV29-1	TRBJ2-7	TRBD1	-	CSVAMGQGAYEQYF	TGCAGCGTTGCAATGGGACAGGGGGCGTATGAGCAGTACTTC
TRBV11-1	TRBJ2-5	-	-	CASSLRAGRETQYF	TGTGCCAGCAGCTTAAGGGCAGGGCGGGAGACCCAGTACTTC
TRBV7-9	TRBJ2-1	-	-	CASSRSGGDNEQFF	TGTGCCAGCAGCCGCAGTGGAGGGGACAATGAGCAGTTCTTC
TRBV6-5	TRBJ1-1	TRBD1	many	CASSHDRGSAFF	TGTGCCAGCAGTCACGACAGGGGGTCGGCTTTCTTT
TRBV18	TRBJ2-1	TRBD2	-	CASSPTGASGGNEQFF	TGTGCCAGCTCCCCTACCGGGGCTAGCGGGGGAAATGAGCAGTTCTTC